Below are 18 T cell receptor beta chains sequenced from a single sample in a study of blood T cell repertoires in COVID-19. The method was immunoSEQ multiplex PCR; TCRdb's version includes in-frame clones alone and lacks a portion of them. The data show around 280,000 clones, around 84% seen once. Sequencing was carried out using peripheral blood. These TCRs come from a man aged 70-80 years with acute or convalescent COVID-19.

The sample holds one count of this clone. V and J are TRBV6-5 and TRBJ1-2; 11 bases align to TRBD1. Germline V lookup: CDR1 MNHEY, CDR2 SVGAGI. The V segment lost 2 bases and the J segment 8 bases; nucleotides outside the gene matches: 4. The CDR3 runs 14 residues. CDR3 sequence reads: CASSYGTGGGGYTF. The CDR3 bases are TGTGCCAGCAGTTACGGGACAGGGGGTGGAGGCTACACCTTC.

The chain couples TRBV10-3 to TRBJ2-1; 10 bases fit TRBD1. Germline V CDR1 and CDR2: ENHRY, SYGVKD. Trimming removed 10 bases from V and 4 bases from J; junction bases left unmatched: 4. The CDR3 extends over 13 amino acids. The CDR3 reads CATGTGVYNEQFF. The CDR3 nucleotides are TGTGCCACCGGGACAGGGGTTTACAATGAGCAGTTCTTC.

This chain joins TRBV18 and TRBJ1-2; 7 nucleotides agree with TRBD1. CDR1 KGHSH and CDR2 LQKENI come from the germline V gene. This CDR3 has 13 amino acids. The trim removed 4 bases at V and 7 bases at J, leaving 6 bases unmatched. CDR3 coding DNA: TGTGCCAGCTCACAAGACAGGGTCTCTGGCTACACCTTC. This gives the protein CASSQDRVSGYTF.

The DNA of the CDR3 is TGTGCCAGCAGTGACCCCCCCGGGACAGGGTTGTACGAGCAGTACTTC. As protein: CASSDPPGTGLYEQYF. This chain joins TRBV6-1 and TRBJ2-7; TRBD1 matches 9 bases. CDR1 and CDR2 (germline): MNHNS, SASEGT. The CDR3 has 16 amino acids. Trimming took 3 bases from V and 4 from J; bases not matched to a gene: 10.

This sequence joins TRBV7-7 and TRBJ2-1; possibly TRBD1 for D (6 bases). The CDR3 is 16 amino acids. The germline CDR1 and CDR2 sequences are SSHAT and FNYEAQ (reference sequence). With 4 bases removed from V and 5 bases from J, the gap between germline ends came to 18 bases. The CDR3 coding sequence is TGTGCCAGCAGCTCAATAGACAGGACAAAAAACAATGAGCAGTTCTTC. Translation: CASSSIDRTKNNEQFF.

The gene calls are TRBV5-1 and TRBJ1-1, with D maybe TRBD1 (5 bases). Trimming took 4 bases from V and 0 from J, leaving 10 bases between them. The CDR3 contains 14 residues. The germline V gene encodes CDR1 SGHRS and CDR2 YFSETQ. The CDR3 reads CASSQNRMNTEAFF. In DNA form, the CDR3 reads TGCGCCAGCAGCCAAAACAGGATGAACACTGAAGCTTTCTTT. Combining the CDR3 with reference TRBV5-1 and TRBJ1-1 gives the whole variable domain KAGVTQTPRYLIKTRGQQVTLSCSPISGHRSVSWYQQTPGQGLQFLFEYFSETQRNKGNFPGRFSGRQFSNSRSEMNVSTLELGDSALYLCASSQNRMNTEAFFGQGTRLTVV.

There are a few counts of this clone. The V call is TRBV10-1, the J call TRBJ2-7; 10 bases match TRBD1. CDR1 and CDR2 from the germline V gene are WNHNN and SYGVQD (reference sequence). V was pared by 9 bases and J by 1 base, with 9 bases of the junction left unmatched. This CDR3 contains 15 residues. CDR3 sequence (DNA): TGCGCCAGGTGTCGGGGACAGGGGACATCCTACGAGCAGTACTTC. Its protein product is CARCRGQGTSYEQYF.

This sequence joins TRBV19 and TRBJ2-7; 9 bases match TRBD1. V lost 5 bases, J lost 7 bases, and 9 bases stayed unmatched. CDR1 and CDR2 from the germline V gene are LNHDA and SQIVND (reference sequence). The CDR3 extends over 14 amino acids. CDR3 bases: TGTGCCAGTAGTCCGGGACAGGGACAAGCGGAGCAGTACTTC. Its protein product is CASSPGQGQAEQYF. Looking up the rest from reference TRBV19 and TRBJ2-7 gives the full variable domain: DGGITQSPKYLFRKEGQNVTLSCEQNLNHDAMYWYRQDPGQGLRLIYYSQIVNDFQKGDIAEGYSVSREKKESFPLTVTSAQKNPTAFYLCASSPGQGQAEQYFGPGTRLTVT.

The V call is TRBV7-3, the J call TRBJ2-3, with a possible D match to TRBD2 (6 bases). Germline loops: CDR1 SGHTA, CDR2 FQGTGA. This CDR3 spans 16 amino acids. V lost 1 base, J lost 0 bases, and 11 bases lay in between. This chain's CDR3 is CASSLNPGTSTDTQYF. The CDR3 DNA reads as TGTGCCAGCAGCTTAAACCCGGGGACTAGCACAGATACGCAGTATTTT.

The rearrangement uses TRBV2 and TRBJ1-2; D remains unclear. CDR1 is SNHLY, CDR2 FYNNEI, per germline. V shed 2 bases and J shed 4 bases, with 11 bases lying between them. The CDR3 sequence is 14 residues long. This CDR3 is CASSEQTDSYGYTF. For the CDR3, the DNA is TGTGCCAGCAGTGAACAGACCGACTCCTATGGCTACACCTTC.

Written as DNA, the CDR3 is TGTGCCAGCAGTCGCATGCTTAGCGGGGGGGCCTGGGAGCAGTACTTC. This gives the protein CASSRMLSGGAWEQYF. The chain links TRBV27 to TRBJ2-7, with 11 positions matching TRBD2. Per the germline V gene, CDR1 is MNHEY and CDR2 is SMNVEV (reference sequence). The CDR3 covers 16 residues. V was clipped by 5 bases and J by 7 bases; unmatched bases: 13.

The gene calls are TRBV30 and TRBJ1-2, with 12 bases that match TRBD1. The V segment lost 5 bases and the J segment 6 bases; nucleotides outside the gene matches: 7. Germline V gene sequence: CDR1 GTSNPN, CDR2 SVGIG (reference sequence). CDR3 length: 14 residues. The CDR3 DNA reads TGTGCCTGGCGGGGACAGGGGGCTTTTCATGGCTACACCTTC. Encoded protein: CAWRGQGAFHGYTF.

The chain is built from TRBV3-1 (or the pseudogene TRBV3-2) and TRBJ2-1, with 9 bases aligning to TRBD1. Per germline, CDR1 LGHDT and CDR2 YNNKEL (reference sequence). V lost 4 bases and J lost 12; bases outside the gene matches: 10. This CDR3 has 14 amino acids. As DNA, the CDR3 is TGTGCCAGCAGCCCCCAACAGGGGGCAGGGGGGCAGTTCTTC. Amino acid sequence: CASSPQQGAGGQFF.

The rearrangement uses TRBV7-2 and TRBJ2-3; 10 nucleotides agree with TRBD2. The CDR3 spans 19 residues. With 1 base clipped from V and 0 bases from J, the junction kept 10 bases outside the gene matches. The germline gives CDR1 SGHTA, CDR2 FQGNSA. The DNA for the CDR3 is TGTGCCAGCAGCTTAGGACTAGCGGGCTATGTAGCTAGCACAGATACGCAGTATTTT. Translating it yields CASSLGLAGYVASTDTQYF. Full variable domain (outside the CDR3, taken from reference TRBV7-2 and TRBJ2-3): GAGVSQSPSNKVTEKGKDVELRCDPISGHTALYWYRQSLGQGLEFLIYFQGNSAPDKSGLPSDRFSAERTGGSVSTLTIQRTQQEDSAVYLCASSLGLAGYVASTDTQYFGPGTRLTVL.

This rearrangement joins TRBV28 to TRBJ2-5, with unresolved D. Germline V gene lookup returns CDR1 MDHEN and CDR2 SYDVKM. This CDR3 contains 14 residues. The CDR3 loop is CATSVGGDQETQYF. Here the CDR3 DNA reads TGTGCTACAAGCGTGGGTGGTGACCAAGAGACCCAGTACTTC.

V and J are TRBV7-2 and TRBJ1-2, with 7 bases fitting TRBD1. Germline CDR1 and CDR2: SGHTA and FQGNSA. V trimming: 1 base; J trimming: 1 base; junction bases outside the gene matches: 3. CDR3 length: 15 amino acids. CDR3 sequence: CASSLGQGLNYGYTF. CDR3 bases: TGTGCCAGCAGCTTAGGACAGGGACTTAACTATGGCTACACCTTC.

The sample holds one count of this clone. The CDR3 nucleotides are TGCAGCGTTGGAGGGGGAACCAACACTGAAGCTTTCTTT. As protein: CSVGGGTNTEAFF. This rearrangement joins TRBV29-1 to TRBJ1-1, with D perhaps matching TRBD1 (6 bases). CDR3 size: 13 residues. The V end was cut by 4 bases, the J end by 2 bases, with 11 bases between. Per the germline V gene, CDR1 is SQVTM and CDR2 is ANQGSEA.

The chain uses TRBV6-2 or TRBV6-3 and TRBJ1-2, with 8 bases lining up with TRBD1. Germline CDR1 reads MNHEY; CDR2 reads SVGEGT. The CDR3 extends over 15 amino acids. V lost 1 base, J lost 3 bases, and 4 bases stayed unmatched. The CDR3 coding sequence is TGTGCCAGCAGTTACTACGGACAGGGCCACTATGGCTACACCTTC. Its translation is CASSYYGQGHYGYTF.